This TCR beta chain was captured in a study of cytomegalovirus exposure and HLA in healthy donors. About this clone itself: Its antigen is unidentified.

13 Jbeta primers and 60 Vbeta primers were used for the PCR. Data came from immunoSEQ multiplex PCR; TCRdb stores just in-frame clones and leaves some out. The table records approximately 120,000 clones, about 80% of them present only once. Points from the study as a whole: Later analysis identified 16,000 or so TCR beta sequences associated with HLA alleles, using a false discovery rate threshold of 0.05.

The CDR3 covers 18 residues. The J segment lost 4 bases and the V segment lost 2 bases, leaving 15 bases of the junction unmatched. Germline CDR1 SGHTA, CDR2 FQGNSA. Sequences were obtained from PBMCs. The TCR originated in a man aged 25-45 years in good health and CMV-seronegative. This sequence joins TRBV7-2 and TRBJ1-2, with 8 positions matching TRBD1. The CDR3: CASSLLSGTGLFAYGYTF. As DNA, the CDR3 is TGTGCCAGCAGCTTACTATCCGGGACAGGCCTCTTTGCCTATGGCTACACCTTC.